This is a list of T cell receptor beta chains from one sample in a study of blood T cell repertoires in COVID-19. TCRdb keeps only in-frame clones here, not all; method: immunoSEQ multiplex PCR. The sample shows 55,000 to 70,000 clones, around 90% of them seen only once. The sample comprised peripheral blood. These receptors came from a woman aged 80 or older with COVID-19, enrolled during active disease. The CDR3 runs from the conserved cysteine through the conserved F or W. D genes are given only for firm matches. The listing skips clone size in some rows; elsewhere it reads once, few, many or a size class.

j_call,v_call,clone_size,d_call,cdr3_nt,cdr3_aa
TRBJ1-2,TRBV18,.,TRBD1,TGTGCCAGCTCACAACGACAGGGAAGCTATGGCTACACCTTC,CASSQRQGSYGYTF
TRBJ2-1,TRBV30,.,.,TGTGCCTGGAGCACCAGGGAAGATCCGTTCTTC,CAWSTREDPFF
TRBJ1-6,TRBV7-8,.,.,TGTGCCAGCAGGGGGAGGCCGAAAGGAAATAATTCACCCCTCCACTTT,CASRGRPKGNNSPLHF
TRBJ2-2,TRBV5-5,.,.,TGTGCCAGCAGCTTCAACGGAGCGAACACCGGGGAGCTGTTTTTT,CASSFNGANTGELFF
TRBJ2-7,TRBV6-5,once,.,TGTGCCAGCAGTTACGGGCAGACGTACGAGCAGTACTTC,CASSYGQTYEQYF
TRBJ1-3,TRBV20-1,.,.,TGCAGTGCGAGTAGGGGCAGTGGAAACACCATATATTTT,CSASRGSGNTIYF
TRBJ2-7,TRBV5-5,.,.,TGTGCCAGCAGCTCATCCGGGACACCTTACTACGAGCAGTACTTC,CASSSSGTPYYEQYF
TRBJ2-5,TRBV19,.,.,TGTGCCAGTTCGAGGACAGTCGGGGAGACCCAGTACTTC,CASSRTVGETQYF
TRBJ2-5,TRBV7-2,.,.,TGTGCCAGCAGCTTAGTTGGGCGGAGGGTGCCTTTAGAGACCCAGTACTTC,CASSLVGRRVPLETQYF
TRBJ1-1,TRBV5-1,.,TRBD1,TGCGCCAGCAGCGCACAGGGGGCTGGTAGTGAAGCTTTCTTT,CASSAQGAGSEAFF
TRBJ1-1,TRBV3-1/TRBV3-2,.,.,TGTGCCAGCAGCCAAGTGTCTGGGCAGTATGAAGCTTTCTTT,CASSQVSGQYEAFF
TRBJ1-4,TRBV19,.,.,TGTGCCAGTAGCGGTGGGACATCAACTAATGAAAAACTGTTTTTT,CASSGGTSTNEKLFF
TRBJ2-1,TRBV29-1,.,TRBD1,TGCAGCGTTGTCCGGGGGACAGGGGGTCCATCCTACAATGAGCAGTTCTTC,CSVVRGTGGPSYNEQFF
TRBJ2-1,TRBV18,.,TRBD1,TGTGCCAGCTCAAGAAGGGACAGCTACAATGAGCAGTTCTTC,CASSRRDSYNEQFF
TRBJ2-1,TRBV11-1,.,.,TGTGCCAGCAGCTTGGGAAGGGGTTACAATGAGCAGTTCTTC,CASSLGRGYNEQFF
TRBJ2-1,TRBV5-1,few,TRBD1,TGCGCCAGCAGCAGGGGACAGGATTCCTACAATGAGCAGTTCTTC,CASSRGQDSYNEQFF
TRBJ1-2,TRBV5-1,few,.,TGCGCCAGCAGCTCCAATCACCGCTTTCTGGACAGTGACCGTGGCTACACCTTC,CASSSNHRFLDSDRGYTF
TRBJ2-2,TRBV6-5,.,.,TGTGCCAGCAATGGCAGGCAGGGGGGAACCGGGGAGCTGTTTTTT,CASNGRQGGTGELFF
TRBJ1-1,TRBV29-1,.,.,TGCAGCGTTGAGAGTCCGAACACTGAAGCTTTCTTT,CSVESPNTEAFF
TRBJ1-2,TRBV7-9,.,.,TGTGCCAGCAGCTCATCAGGAAACTATGGCTACACCTTC,CASSSSGNYGYTF
TRBJ1-1,TRBV11-2,.,.,TGTGCCAGCAGCCCGTCCGGGAACACTGAAGCTTTCTTT,CASSPSGNTEAFF
TRBJ1-6,TRBV12-3/TRBV12-4,.,.,TGTGCCAGCAGTTCACGGACAGTCACACCCCTCCACTTT,CASSSRTVTPLHF
TRBJ1-4,TRBV7-9,.,.,TGTGCCAGCAGCTTAGGCCGGGGGGCCGATAATGAAAAACTGTTTTTT,CASSLGRGADNEKLFF
TRBJ2-7,TRBV5-1,.,.,TGCGCCAGCAGCGACCAGGACATCTCCTACGAGCAGTACTTC,CASSDQDISYEQYF
TRBJ2-5,TRBV27,.,TRBD1,TGTGCCAGCAGTTTAATGAGGACAGGTTATCAAGAGACCCAGTACTTC,CASSLMRTGYQETQYF
TRBJ1-2,TRBV12-3/TRBV12-4,.,.,TGTGCCAGCACCGCCGGACAGTTCGGCTACACCTTC,CASTAGQFGYTF